Below, 27 T cell receptor beta chains from the same sample are listed, as sequenced in a study of technical replicates of blood from several donors. TCRdb's table, derived via immunoSEQ multiplex PCR, lists solely in-frame clones and lacks some. The sample has about 84,000 clones; 98% are singletons. Input material: T cells isolated from PBMCs. These receptor sequences come from a human donor in good health.

The CDR3 region is CASSPTGGAINYGYTF. The CDR3 region has the DNA TGCGCCAGCAGCCCGACAGGGGGGGCTATAAACTATGGCTACACCTTC. This chain joins TRBV5-1 and TRBJ1-2, with 9 nucleotides matching TRBD1. The J segment lost 2 bases and the V segment lost 4 bases, leaving 9 bases of the junction unmatched. The CDR3 sequence is 16 residues long. From germline, CDR1 is SGHRS and CDR2 YFSETQ.

The chain joins TRBV29-1 to TRBJ2-3, with 7 nucleotides matching TRBD1. The V gene's germline CDR1 is SQVTM and CDR2 ANQGSEA. The J segment lost 3 bases and the V segment lost 6 bases, leaving 15 bases of the junction unmatched. CDR3 length: 16 amino acids. The CDR3 is CSVSYDRVRRTDTQYF. Here the CDR3 DNA reads TGCAGCGTCAGTTACGACAGGGTGCGGCGGACAGATACGCAGTATTTT.

The chain joins TRBV5-1 to TRBJ2-3; 10 nucleotides match TRBD2. V gave up 0 bases and J gave up 0 bases; unmatched junction bases: 1. The CDR3 runs 16 residues. CDR1 is SGHRS, CDR2 YFSETQ, per germline. This chain's CDR3 is CASSLVTSGSTDTQYF. The CDR3 bases are TGCGCCAGCAGCTTGGTGACTAGCGGGAGCACAGATACGCAGTATTTT.

The rearrangement joins TRBV7-2 to TRBJ1-2; a weak D match, TRBD1 (5 bases). CDR3 size: 16 residues. The ends were cut back, 4 bases at V and 8 bases at J, with 23 bases in the middle. The germline V gene encodes CDR1 SGHTA and CDR2 FQGNSA. The CDR3 here is CASSSGKQGRYTGYTF. The CDR3 DNA reads TGTGCCAGCAGCTCCGGCAAGCAGGGAAGGTATACGGGCTACACCTTC. The whole variable domain, filled in from reference TRBV7-2 and TRBJ1-2, reads GAGVSQSPSNKVTEKGKDVELRCDPISGHTALYWYRQSLGQGLEFLIYFQGNSAPDKSGLPSDRFSAERTGGSVSTLTIQRTQQEDSAVYLCASSSGKQGRYTGYTFGSGTRLTVV.

The chain recombines TRBV7-8 with TRBJ1-4; a possible D gene is TRBD1 (6 bases). V lost 5 bases and J lost 11, with 18 bases in between. Germline CDR1 is SGHVS and CDR2 is FQNEAQ. The CDR3 is 14 residues long. The CDR3 loop reads CASSIQGSLGKLFF. For the CDR3, the DNA is TGTGCCAGCAGCATACAGGGATCCCTCGGGAAACTGTTTTTT.

The V gene is TRBV7-6, the J gene TRBJ2-7; tentative D call: TRBD1 (6 bases). V was cut by 5 bases and J by 4 bases, with 15 bases left in between. The germline gives CDR1 SGHVS, CDR2 FNYEAQ. CDR3 length: 14 amino acids. The CDR3 DNA follows: TGTGCCAGCAGCCGTCCGGGACAACAATACGAGCAGTACTTC. It specifies CASSRPGQQYEQYF.

The chain combines TRBV6-1 with TRBJ2-7; 8 nucleotides align to TRBD1. The CDR3 has 16 amino acids. The junction had 10 bases not matched to a gene; V was cut back by 4 bases and J by 2 bases. Germline assignment: CDR1 MNHNS and CDR2 SASEGT. The CDR3, as DNA: TGTGCCAGCAGTGCCCGTAGGACAGGGAGCCCCTACGAGCAGTACTTC. It specifies CASSARRTGSPYEQYF.

V gene TRBV7-6 combines with J gene TRBJ2-7; 7 nucleotides agree with TRBD1. The germline V gene has CDR1 SGHVS and CDR2 FNYEAQ. J lost 2 bases, V lost 5 bases, and 9 bases had no gene match. This CDR3 region has 15 residues. CDR3 nucleotide sequence: TGTGCCAGCAGCCTCGGACAGGAAGGTCCCTACGAGCAGTACTTC. Its protein is CASSLGQEGPYEQYF.

The rearrangement joins TRBV2 to TRBJ1-4; D is perhaps TRBD1 (5 bases). This CDR3 contains 12 residues. CDR1 and CDR2 (germline): SNHLY, FYNNEI. V was pared by 5 bases and J by 7 bases, with 8 bases between. For the CDR3, the DNA is TGTGCCAGCAGTAGCGACAGTGAAAAACTGTTTTTT. It translates to CASSSDSEKLFF.

The CDR3 DNA reads TGCGCCAGCAGCGAAAAGGGACTAGCGGGAGCGAATGAGCAGTTCTTC. Translating gives CASSEKGLAGANEQFF. This chain links TRBV10-1 with TRBJ2-1; TRBD2 agrees at 14 bases. The CDR3 is 16 amino acids. V shed 6 bases, J shed 7 bases, and the junction held 8 bases outside the gene matches. From germline, CDR1 is WNHNN and CDR2 SYGVQD (reference sequence).

The V gene is TRBV6-5, the J gene TRBJ2-2, with D maybe TRBD1 (6 bases). V was trimmed by 5 bases and J by 5 bases, leaving 9 bases between them. The germline CDR1 and CDR2 sequences are MNHEY and SVGAGI. This CDR3 region has 13 residues. Written as DNA, the CDR3 is TGTGCCAGCAGTAGGGGACATACCGGGGAGCTGTTTTTT. It codes for CASSRGHTGELFF.

The chain links TRBV6-1 to TRBJ2-7; 11 positions agree with TRBD1. Germline CDR1 reads MNHNS; CDR2 reads SASEGT. The CDR3 is 15 amino acids. Trimming at V came to 0 bases and at J to 4 bases, leaving 2 bases not matched to a gene. This CDR3 reads CASSEAGDRGYEQYF. The CDR3 nucleotides are TGTGCCAGCAGTGAAGCTGGGGACAGGGGGTACGAGCAGTACTTC.

The chain carries TRBV19 and TRBJ2-1; possible D gene TRBD2, 5 bases. The CDR3 is made up of 12 amino acids. The germline V and J ends were trimmed by 4 bases and 8 bases, with 9 bases remaining between them. The germline V gene has CDR1 LNHDA and CDR2 SQIVND (reference sequence). CDR3 DNA: TGTGCCAGTAGTACTAGCTCGGATGAGCAGTTCTTC. It codes for CASSTSSDEQFF.

As to this clone: A read error may account for a junction end that differs from germline. V is TRBV5-4 and J is TRBJ2-7, with D perhaps TRBD2 (5 bases). Germline CDR1 is SGHNT and CDR2 is YYREEE (reference sequence). The CDR3 loop spans 17 amino acids. The CDR3 protein is CASSLAPFSSSSSEQYF. In DNA, the CDR3 is TGTGCCAGCAGCTTGGCCCCCTTCTCGTCTAGCTCCTCCGAGCAGTACTTC.

The V gene is TRBV28, the J gene TRBJ1-4; possible D gene TRBD1, 5 bases. Germline CDR1 is MDHEN and CDR2 is SYDVKM. With 6 bases removed from V and 7 bases from J, the gap between germline ends came to 21 bases. There are 16 residues in the CDR3. The CDR3 DNA reads as TGTGCCAGCAGCTACCCCCGGGCCCGCGGGGGTGAAAAACTGTTTTTT. Its translation is CASSYPRARGGEKLFF.

V is TRBV5-5 and J is TRBJ2-7, with D possibly matching TRBD1 (6 bases). Per germline, CDR1 SGHKS and CDR2 YYEKEE (reference sequence). The CDR3 loop spans 13 amino acids. Trimming left V 7 bases short and J 5 bases short, with 16 bases between. The CDR3 is CASQLQGSNEQYF. DNA of the CDR3: TGTGCCAGCCAACTGCAGGGGAGCAACGAGCAGTACTTC.

This chain uses TRBV29-1 with TRBJ2-1, with a tentative D call TRBD1 (5 bases). This CDR3 contains 17 residues. V lost 0 bases and J lost 1, with 16 bases in between. Germline CDR1 reads SQVTM; CDR2 reads ANQGSEA. The DNA of the CDR3 is TGCAGCGTTGAAGATGGGGCAGGGTGGGGTTCCTACAATGAGCAGTTCTTC. Encoded protein: CSVEDGAGWGSYNEQFF.

In DNA form, the CDR3 reads TGTGCCAGTAGTCGCGGTACGGATTCCTACAATGAGCAGTTCTTC. It is translated as CASSRGTDSYNEQFF. This sequence joins TRBV19 and TRBJ2-1; D is unclear. The CDR3 is 15 amino acids. With 5 bases removed from V and 1 base from J, the gap between germline ends came to 12 bases. The germline CDR1 and CDR2 sequences are LNHDA and SQIVND (reference sequence). Drawing the rest from reference TRBV19 and TRBJ2-1, the complete variable domain is DGGITQSPKYLFRKEGQNVTLSCEQNLNHDAMYWYRQDPGQGLRLIYYSQIVNDFQKGDIAEGYSVSREKKESFPLTVTSAQKNPTAFYLCASSRGTDSYNEQFFGPGTRLTVL.

To note about this clone: The junction does not match germline at one end; this may be a read error. CDR3 region: CASSQGRADVLTF. The CDR3 DNA sequence: TGTGCCAGCAGCCAAGGCAGGGCCGACGTCCTGACTTTC. The chain recombines TRBV4-2 with TRBJ2-6; D may be TRBD1 (5 bases). The CDR3 has 13 residues. Germline V gene sequence: CDR1 LGHNA, CDR2 YNFKEQ.

The genes are TRBV9 and TRBJ2-4, with 9 bases fitting TRBD1. The CDR3 is made up of 15 amino acids. Germline values: CDR1 SGDLS, CDR2 YYNGEE. Trimming at V came to 1 base and at J to 6 bases, leaving 5 bases not matched to a gene. The CDR3 DNA reads TGTGCCAGCAGCGTAAAACAGGGGGCGGGAAACATTCAGTACTTC. It translates to CASSVKQGAGNIQYF.

The genes are TRBV5-8 and TRBJ1-1; 11 positions match TRBD1. The germline V gene encodes CDR1 SGHTS and CDR2 YDEGEE. The CDR3 has 19 amino acids. With V trimmed by 2 bases and J by 4 bases, 16 bases remained unmatched. The CDR3 reads CASSFGPRGGTGGSTEAFF. CDR3 coding DNA: TGTGCCAGCAGCTTCGGACCTCGGGGCGGGACAGGGGGTTCCACTGAAGCTTTCTTT. Supplemented by reference TRBV5-8 and TRBJ1-1, the full variable domain reads EAGVTQSPTHLIKTRGQQATLRCSPISGHTSVYWYQQALGLGLQFLLWYDEGEERNRGNFPPRFSGRQFPNYSSELNVNALELEDSALYLCASSFGPRGGTGGSTEAFFGQGTRLTVV.

The chain couples TRBV9 to TRBJ1-2; D is unresolved. The CDR3 is 13 amino acids. Trimming left V 8 bases short and J 2 bases short, with 13 bases between. Germline CDR1 reads SGDLS; CDR2 reads YYNGEE. This CDR3 is CASSDITNYGYTF. The CDR3 DNA sequence: TGTGCCAGTTCCGACATCACGAACTATGGCTACACCTTC. Full variable domain (missing parts from reference TRBV9 and TRBJ1-2): DSGVTQTPKHLITATGQRVTLRCSPRSGDLSVYWYQQSLDQGLQFLIQYYNGEERAKGNILERFSAQQFPDLHSELNLSSLELGDSALYFCASSDITNYGYTFGSGTRLTVV.

The J gene is TRBJ2-2, the V gene TRBV7-9, with 9 bases matching TRBD1. Germline loops: CDR1 SEHNR, CDR2 FQNEAQ (reference sequence). Unmatched junction bases numbered 7, after V lost 5 bases and J lost 6 bases. CDR3 length: 15 amino acids. CDR3 sequence (DNA): TGTGCCAGCAGCACCAGGGACAGGGAAGCCGGGGAGCTGTTTTTT. It specifies CASSTRDREAGELFF.

V is TRBV20-1 and J is TRBJ2-1; D is undetermined. CDR1 DFQATT and CDR2 SNEGSKA come from the germline V gene (reference sequence). V gave up 1 base and J gave up 8 bases, with 6 bases separating them. The CDR3 is 11 residues long. CDR3 loop: CSARVIDEQFF. DNA of the CDR3: TGCAGTGCTAGAGTTATAGATGAGCAGTTCTTC.

On this clone: The junction shows a germline mismatch at one end, possibly a read error. The V and J genes are TRBV7-7 and TRBJ2-5, with 9 bases lining up with TRBD2. There are 15 residues in the CDR3. CDR1 and CDR2 (germline): SSHAT, FNYEAQ (reference sequence). CDR3 coding DNA: TGTGCTAGCAGCTTGGAAGCGGGGGGTCAAGAGACCCAGTACTTC. It encodes CASSLEAGGQETQYF.

The gene calls are TRBV5-6 and TRBJ2-2; 12 bases match TRBD1. Germline V gene lookup returns CDR1 SGHDT and CDR2 YYEEEE. This CDR3 spans 16 amino acids. The V segment lost 3 bases and the J segment 5 bases; nucleotides outside the gene matches: 5. CDR3 loop: CASSSGQGATTGELFF. In DNA, the CDR3 is TGTGCCAGCAGCTCGGGACAGGGGGCTACAACCGGGGAGCTGTTTTTT.

The rearrangement uses TRBV4-1 and TRBJ2-7; D gene unclear. Germline V CDR1 and CDR2: MGHRA, YSYEKL. Trimming took 3 bases from V and 6 from J, leaving 15 bases between them. The CDR3 contains 14 residues. The CDR3 loop is CASSHGDRSSEQYF. The DNA of the CDR3 is TGCGCCAGCAGCCATGGAGACCGCTCGAGCGAGCAGTACTTC.